This T cell receptor (beta chain) originates from a study of shared clonotypes between healthy human individuals. V lost 3 bases, J lost 1 base, and 6 bases stayed unmatched. Germline V gives CDR1 LGHNA, CDR2 YNFKEQ. This CDR3 is 15 amino acids long. In the sorted-subset replicate PCRs, 200 ng DNA, 30,000 or so T cell genomes, was used. The repertoire was sequenced with immunoSEQ multiplex PCR; TCRdb's copy has only in-frame clones and lacks some. The data contain roughly 2,300,000 clones, approximately 90% of them singletons. The receptor's source is a man in his late teens or twenties in good health. Some clones in this sample may be carry-over from other donors' samples. V usage is TRBV4-2 and J usage is TRBJ2-7; TRBD1 matches 7 bases. Sequenced input: naive CD4+ T cells from PBMCs. Subset given: CD45RA+ positively selected. CDR3 in DNA: TGTGCCAGCAGCCAGAACAGGGGACAGTCCTACGAGCAGTACTTC. The encoded protein is CASSQNRGQSYEQYF.